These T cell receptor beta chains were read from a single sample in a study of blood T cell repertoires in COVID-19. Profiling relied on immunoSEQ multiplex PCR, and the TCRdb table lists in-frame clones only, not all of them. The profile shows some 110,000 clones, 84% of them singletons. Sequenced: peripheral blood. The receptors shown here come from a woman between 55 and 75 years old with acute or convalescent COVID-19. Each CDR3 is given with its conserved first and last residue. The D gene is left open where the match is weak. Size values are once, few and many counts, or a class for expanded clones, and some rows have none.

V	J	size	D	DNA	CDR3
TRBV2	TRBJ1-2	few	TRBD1	TGTGCCAGCAGTGATCCAGGGGGCTTTGGCTACACCTTC	CASSDPGGFGYTF
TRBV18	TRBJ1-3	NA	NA	TGTGCCAGCTCACCACCGGTCAGCTCTGGAAACACCATATATTTT	CASSPPVSSGNTIYF
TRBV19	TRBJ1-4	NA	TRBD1	TGTGCCAGTACGGACAGGTTGGGAGGCCGAGAAAAACTGTTTTTT	CASTDRLGGREKLFF
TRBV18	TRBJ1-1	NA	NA	TGTGCCAGCTCACTATTCGAACGAGGGGAAGCTTTCTTT	CASSLFERGEAFF
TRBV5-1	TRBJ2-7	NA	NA	TGCGCCAGCAGCATCGACAGATACGAGCAGTACTTC	CASSIDRYEQYF
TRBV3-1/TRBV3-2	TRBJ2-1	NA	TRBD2	TGTGCCAGCAGCCAAGAGACTAGCGGGAGAAATGAGCAGTTCTTC	CASSQETSGRNEQFF
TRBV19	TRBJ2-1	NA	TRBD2	TGTGCCAGTAGTACCCGACTAGCGGGAGTAAACTACAATGAGCAGTTCTTC	CASSTRLAGVNYNEQFF
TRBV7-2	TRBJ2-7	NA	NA	TGTGCCAGCAGCTCCACCGGTTACGAGCAGTACTTC	CASSSTGYEQYF
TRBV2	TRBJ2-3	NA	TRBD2	TGTGCCAGCAGTGAGATGGGAGGGCCAGGAGATACGCAGTATTTT	CASSEMGGPGDTQYF
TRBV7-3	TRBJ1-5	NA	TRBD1	TGTGCCAGCATCCCCCCCCCGGGACAGGGGCCCTCGGTTTCCAATCAGCCCCAGCATTTT	CASIPPPGQGPSVSNQPQHF
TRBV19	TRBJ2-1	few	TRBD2	TGTGCCAGTAGTCGAACTAGCGGGAGTCTCAATGAGCAGTTCTTC	CASSRTSGSLNEQFF
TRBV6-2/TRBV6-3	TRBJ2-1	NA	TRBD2	TGTGCCAGCAGTTACTCGGGGACTAGCAATGAGCAGTTCTTC	CASSYSGTSNEQFF
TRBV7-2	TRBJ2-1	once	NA	TGTGCCAGCAGCTTACAGGCCGGGAGAGGGGTCTACAATGAGCAGTTCTTC	CASSLQAGRGVYNEQFF
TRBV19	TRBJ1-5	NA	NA	TGTGCCAGCGGACGGACAGCCTATAGCAATCAGCCCCAGCATTTT	CASGRTAYSNQPQHF
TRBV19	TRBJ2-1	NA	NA	TGTGCCAGTAGTATCCGGTTTCTTAGCTCCTACAATGAGCAGTTCTTC	CASSIRFLSSYNEQFF
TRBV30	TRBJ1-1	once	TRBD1	TGTGCCTGGAGCAGAGTACAGGGGGGGAACACTGAAGCTTTCTTT	CAWSRVQGGNTEAFF
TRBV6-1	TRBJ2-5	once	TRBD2	TGTGCCAGCAGTGAACACCAGAGAGCGGGGGAGACCCAGTACTTC	CASSEHQRAGETQYF
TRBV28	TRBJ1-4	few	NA	TGTTCCACAGCGATTAATGAAAAACTGTTTTTT	CSTAINEKLFF
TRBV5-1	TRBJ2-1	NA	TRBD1	TGCGCCAGCAGCGCCACAGGGGAGCGCTACAATGAGCAGTTCTTC	CASSATGERYNEQFF
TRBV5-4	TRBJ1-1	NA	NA	TGTGCCAGCAGCTTACCCGGGTCTTCCGGATCTGAAGCTTTCTTT	CASSLPGSSGSEAFF
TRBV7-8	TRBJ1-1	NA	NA	TGTGCCAGCAGGAAGGGGCATACGGGGGGAGATGGCACTGAAGCTTTCTTT	CASRKGHTGGDGTEAFF
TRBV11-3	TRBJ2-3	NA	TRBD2	TGTGCCAGCAGCTTGACTAGCGTCACAGATACGCAGTATTTT	CASSLTSVTDTQYF
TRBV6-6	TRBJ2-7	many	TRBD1	TGTGCCAGCACCGGACGGGACAGAGCCTACGAGCAGTACTTC	CASTGRDRAYEQYF
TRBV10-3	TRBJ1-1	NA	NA	TGTGCCACGGAGGGTGTTATGAACACTGAAGCTTTCTTT	CATEGVMNTEAFF
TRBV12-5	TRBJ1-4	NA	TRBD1	TGTGCTAGTGGGCGCCAGGGGGCGGGTAATGAAAAACTGTTTTTT	CASGRQGAGNEKLFF
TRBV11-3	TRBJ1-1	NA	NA	TGTGCCAGCAGCTTAGATCGGAGCACTGGGGCTTTCTTT	CASSLDRSTGAFF
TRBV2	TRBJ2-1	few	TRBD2	TGTGCCAGCTCCGGGGGGGAGTCGGGCAATGAGCAGTTCTTC	CASSGGESGNEQFF
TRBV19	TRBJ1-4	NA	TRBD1	TGTGCCAGTAGTTCGCCGGGACAGGGAGATGAAAAACTGTTTTTT	CASSSPGQGDEKLFF
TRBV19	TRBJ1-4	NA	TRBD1	TGTGCCAGCAATCAGGACAGGGCTAATGAAAAACTGTTTTTT	CASNQDRANEKLFF
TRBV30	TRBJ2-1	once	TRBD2	TGTGCCTGGAGTGAACTCCTAGCGGTGGCTTACAATGAGCAGTTCTTC	CAWSELLAVAYNEQFF
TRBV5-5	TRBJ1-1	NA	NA	TGTGCCAGCAGCCGGGTTAATCCGCAGAACACTGAAGCTTTCTTT	CASSRVNPQNTEAFF
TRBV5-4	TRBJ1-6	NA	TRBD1	TGTGCCAGCAGCACGAACAGGGGGCAAGTTTCACCCCTCCACTTT	CASSTNRGQVSPLHF
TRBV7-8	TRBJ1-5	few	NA	TGTGCCAGCAGCTTAGACAGAAATCAGCCCCAGCATTTT	CASSLDRNQPQHF
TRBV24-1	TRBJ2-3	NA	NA	TGTGCCACCCAACCCCCCGCGGGTAGGACAGATACGCAGTATTTT	CATQPPAGRTDTQYF
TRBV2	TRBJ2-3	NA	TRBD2	TGTGCCAGCAGACTAGCGGGGCACACAGATACGCAGTATTTT	CASRLAGHTDTQYF
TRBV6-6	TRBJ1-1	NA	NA	TGTGCCAGCAGCAGAGAAGGCGGGAACACTGAAGCTTTCTTT	CASSREGGNTEAFF
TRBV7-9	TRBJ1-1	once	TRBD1	TGTGCCAGCAGCTTAGACAGGGGAGTAACTGAAGCTTTCTTT	CASSLDRGVTEAFF
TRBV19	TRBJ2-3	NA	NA	TGTGCCAGTAGTCCAGGGCCCAGGGGGGGCACAGATACGCAGTATTTT	CASSPGPRGGTDTQYF
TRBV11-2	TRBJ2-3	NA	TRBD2	TGTGCCAGCAGCTTACTGTCTAGCGGGGGCCGCACAGATACGCAGTATTTT	CASSLLSSGGRTDTQYF
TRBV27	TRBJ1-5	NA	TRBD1	TGTGCCAGCAGTCCGCGACAGGGTGGTTCTCAGCCCCAGCATTTT	CASSPRQGGSQPQHF
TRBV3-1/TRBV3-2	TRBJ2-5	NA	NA	TGTGCCAGCAGCCAAGATTATAACAGGCGGGGAGAGACCCAGTACTTC	CASSQDYNRRGETQYF
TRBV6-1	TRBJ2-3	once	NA	TGTGCCAGCAGTGACTTGGGGGGGCGGGGTACAGATACGCAGTATTTT	CASSDLGGRGTDTQYF
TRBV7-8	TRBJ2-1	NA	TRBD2	TGTGCCAGCAGCTTGAGCGGGGGGAACAATGAGCAGTTCTTC	CASSLSGGNNEQFF
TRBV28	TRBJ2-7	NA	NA	TGTGCCAGCAGTAGAGTTCCCCTCTCCTACGAGCAGTACTTC	CASSRVPLSYEQYF
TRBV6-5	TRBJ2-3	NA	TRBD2	TGTGCCAGCAGCGGGACTAGCGCAGATACGCAGTATTTT	CASSGTSADTQYF
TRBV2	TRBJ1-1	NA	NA	TGTGCCACAATATGGGACACCTCTGGGGTCGCTGAAGCTTTCTTT	CATIWDTSGVAEAFF
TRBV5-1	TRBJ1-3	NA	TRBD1	TGCGCCAGCAGCTACCAGACAGGGACAAACTCTGGAAACACCATATATTTT	CASSYQTGTNSGNTIYF
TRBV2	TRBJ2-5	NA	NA	TGTGCCAGCGAGTCTCTAGAGACCCAGTACTTC	CASESLETQYF